This T cell receptor (beta chain) was recorded in a study of blood T cell repertoires in COVID-19. In the original workflow: Estimation of nucleated cell counts was performed using reference gene primer amplification. Some clones are missing from TCRdb's copy, which holds only in-frame ones; the method was immunoSEQ multiplex PCR. V and J calls plus clone size are reproduced from that table; the DNA served to infer D and trimming. There are about 410,000 clones in the sample; around 92% occur only once, and 1.5% to 2% lies in the top ten. Germline V CDR1 and CDR2: SGHTS, YDEGEE. Trimming shortened V by 2 bases and J by 6 bases, and 11 bases separated the two germline ends. This CDR3 comprises 13 residues.

Input material: PBMCs or T cells enriched from blood (not recorded which). The V call is TRBV5-8, the J call TRBJ1-1, with D possibly being TRBD1 (5 bases). This receptor was obtained from a young woman who had recovered from COVID-19. The CDR3 is CASSFWRDAEAFF. CDR3 bases: TGTGCCAGCAGCTTTTGGCGGGACGCTGAAGCTTTCTTT. Variable domain in full (rest from reference TRBV5-8 and TRBJ1-1): EAGVTQSPTHLIKTRGQQATLRCSPISGHTSVYWYQQALGLGLQFLLWYDEGEERNRGNFPPRFSGRQFPNYSSELNVNALELEDSALYLCASSFWRDAEAFFGQGTRLTVV.